This TCR beta chain emerged from a study of human thymus T cells. During surgery, about 0.45-1 mL peripheral blood was drawn from four of eight donors. Genomic DNA was extracted from every available blood leukocyte. V was shortened by 7 bases and J by 5 bases, with 14 bases between the two germline ends. The CDR3 is made up of 13 amino acids. Germline assignment: CDR1 LNHDA and CDR2 SQIVND (reference sequence). Repertoires were generated with immunoSEQ multiplex PCR, while TCRdb's copy carries only in-frame clones and drops some. The sample lists about 44,000 clones, approximately 95% occurring once. The sequenced sample was blood. The chain employs TRBV19 and TRBJ1-2, with TRBD1 as a possible D gene (6 bases). The source is a boy in the first two years of life with a congenital heart defect but otherwise immunologically healthy. CDR3 DNA sequence: TGTGCCAGTAAGAGGGGAGGGGGTTATGGCTACACCTTC. This codes for CASKRGGGYGYTF.